Sequencing of this T cell receptor (beta chain) was carried out in a study of blood T cell repertoires in COVID-19 (dated by TCRdb to about 2020). A note on the overall study: Collaborator samples came from the United States, Italy and Spain and covered acute and convalescent phases of COVID-19. The prospective study material was composed of cDNA or gDNA derived from T cells, B-cell-depleted T cells, or PBMCs. Subjects who had been exposed to COVID-19, were actively infected with it, or had recovered from it provided the deeply sampled blood TCRbeta repertoires that made up the dataset. A freely available public database, intended as a resource for researchers studying the immune response to SARS-CoV-2, is where the repertoires were released. Samples came from the ongoing ImmuneRACE study (first 160 participants) plus 1,254 subjects from 6 global collaborators. Nearly every sample came with metadata listing a de-identified subject ID, COVID-19 status, age in years and sex. HLA class I and class II types, where available, came from metadata supplied by the sample provider rather than from assay-based typing. Study-wide conclusions, independent of this receptor: The amount of clinical and demographic metadata varied by source and participant and was provided uncurated.

Participants in the prospective study were aged roughly 18 to 90 years, lived in under 30 United States geographic areas, and enrolled through a virtual design. To assign participants to cohorts, the prospective study relied on clinical history that participants themselves reported in a screening survey and a study questionnaire. Mobile phlebotomists in the prospective study collected whole blood, serum and a nasopharyngeal or oropharyngeal swab from every participant. Additional blood draws and questionnaires over a 2-month period could optionally be provided by prospective study participants. Blood samples from the prospective study were shipped frozen or at room temperature prior to DNA extraction. The CDR3 has 15 amino acids, counting the end cysteine and phenylalanine. Only CDR3 DNA remains: 45 bases, in frame from the first base. Taken from the germline V gene (reference sequence), the CDR1 and CDR2 loops are LNHDA and SQIVND. Trimming leaves V shorter by 8 bases and J shorter by 0 bases, with the junction holding 8 bases beyond the gene matches.

The count of this clone is one. Its antigen is still unknown. Base qualities are not provided; no much larger clone lies one nucleotide away. The immunoSEQ Assay, a bias-controlled multiplex PCR, was used to amplify TCRbeta CDR3 regions from genomic DNA. Turning to the authors' computational methods: The number of nucleated cells in each sample was estimated by amplification of reference gene primers within the assay. To quantify the absolute abundance of each unique TCRbeta CDR3 rearrangement, sequence reads were collapsed and filtered. Productive Simpson clonality was computed per sample as the square root of Simpson's diversity index over productive rearrangements. TCRdb obtained this table from immuneACCESS and retained in-frame rearrangements with V and J assigned. These tables miss some clones; where compared with another copy, unresolved V genes account for less than half of the shortfall, and the remainder is unexplained. V, J and clone size were drawn from that table, and D and trimming were deduced from the DNA. For this sample there are fewer than 250,000 clones; around 82% appear just once. The ten most abundant clones make up 7.4% of the sample.

Material for sequencing was PBMCs or T cells enriched from blood (not recorded which). This sequence uses TRBV19 and TRBJ2-7; 9 central bases correspond to TRBD2. The source is a woman between 35 and 50 years old with acute COVID-19. The CDR3 reads as follows: CASSGTSISSYEQYF. Here is the DNA: TGTGCCAGTTCCGGGACTAGCATAAGCTCCTACGAGCAGTACTTC.